This entry describes one T cell receptor beta chain. The time point is: pre-treatment sample, taken before nivolumab and TIL therapy. Most excised metastases sampled were pleural nodules or supraclavicular lymph nodes. The immunoSEQ assay was v3. Only in-frame clones appear in the TCRdb table, and some are missing; sequencing was by immunoSEQ multiplex PCR. The data show more than 20,000 clones, around 70% seen once. The sample is drawn from a study of TIL therapy for anti-PD-1-resistant metastatic lung cancer. Sample: tumor tissue, taken at baseline. This clonotype was obtained from a person aged 25 to 80 with non-small cell lung cancer.

CDR3 in DNA: TGCGCCAGCAAACCGGGACTAGCGATGGAGACCCAGTACTTC. Protein: CASKPGLAMETQYF. The J gene is TRBJ2-5, the V gene TRBV10-2, with 10 bases matching TRBD2. CDR1 is WSHSY and CDR2 is SAAADI in the germline V gene. CDR3 length equals 14 residues. J lost 5 bases, V lost 7 bases, and 7 bases had no gene match.